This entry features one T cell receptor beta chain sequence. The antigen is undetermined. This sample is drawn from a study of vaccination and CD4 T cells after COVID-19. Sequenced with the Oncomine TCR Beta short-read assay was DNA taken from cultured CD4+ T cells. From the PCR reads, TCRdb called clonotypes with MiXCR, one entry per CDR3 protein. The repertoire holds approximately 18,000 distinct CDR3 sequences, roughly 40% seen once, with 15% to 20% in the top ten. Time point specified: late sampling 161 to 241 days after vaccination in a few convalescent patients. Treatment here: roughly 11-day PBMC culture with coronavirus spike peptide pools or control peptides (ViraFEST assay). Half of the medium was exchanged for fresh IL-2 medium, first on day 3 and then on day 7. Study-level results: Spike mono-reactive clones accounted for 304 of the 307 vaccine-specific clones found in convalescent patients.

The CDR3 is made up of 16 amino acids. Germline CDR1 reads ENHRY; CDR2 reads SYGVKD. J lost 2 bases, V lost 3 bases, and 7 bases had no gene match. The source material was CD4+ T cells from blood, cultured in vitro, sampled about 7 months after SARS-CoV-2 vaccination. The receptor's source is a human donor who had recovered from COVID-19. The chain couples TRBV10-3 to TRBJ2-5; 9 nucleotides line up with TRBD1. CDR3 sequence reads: CAISDTGTGYQETQYF. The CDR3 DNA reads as TGTGCCATCAGTGACACCGGGACAGGGTATCAAGAGACCCAGTACTTC.